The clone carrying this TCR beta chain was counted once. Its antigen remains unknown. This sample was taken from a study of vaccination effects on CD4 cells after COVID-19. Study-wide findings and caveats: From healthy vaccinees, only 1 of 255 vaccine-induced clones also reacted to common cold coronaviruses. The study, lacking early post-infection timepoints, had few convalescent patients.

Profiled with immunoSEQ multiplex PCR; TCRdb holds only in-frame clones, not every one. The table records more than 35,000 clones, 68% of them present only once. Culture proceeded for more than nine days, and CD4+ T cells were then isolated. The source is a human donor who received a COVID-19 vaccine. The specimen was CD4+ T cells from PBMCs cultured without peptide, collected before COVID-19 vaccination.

CDR3 sequence (DNA): TGTGCCAGCAGCTTAGGGGACCGTTCGAACCCAGGGGGCACAGATACGCAGTATTTT. The encoded protein is CASSLGDRSNPGGTDTQYF. The chain has TRBV11-3 and TRBJ2-3; TRBD1 is a possible D gene (6 bases). V gave up 1 base and J gave up 1 base, with 21 bases separating them. CDR1 is SGHNT and CDR2 is YENEEA in the germline V gene. The CDR3 is 19 residues long.